This T cell receptor (beta chain) was recorded in a study of memory CD4+ T cells and cytomegalovirus serostatus. The sort gate was single viable CD3+CD4+CD8-CD45RO+ cells for memory CD4+ T cells. The CDR3 totals 13 residues. V shed 4 bases and J 5 bases; nucleotides not matched to a gene: 2. Germline loops: CDR1 SGHRS, CDR2 YFSETQ. Only in-frame clones appear in the TCRdb table, and some are missing; sequencing was by immunoSEQ multiplex PCR. This sample yields 50,000 to 65,000 clones, of which roughly three quarters are seen a single time; approximately 0.81% belongs to the top ten. The sequence was collected from an adult in good health and CMV-seronegative. The sample was memory CD4+ T cells from blood. The V and J genes are TRBV5-1 and TRBJ1-4; 7 positions agree with TRBD1. The CDR3 loop reads CASSQQGNEKLFF. For the CDR3, the DNA is TGCGCCAGCAGCCAACAGGGGAATGAAAAACTGTTTTTT.